The 10 T cell receptor beta chains given below trace back to one sample, sequenced in a study of cytomegalovirus exposure and HLA in healthy donors. Sequencing was performed with immunoSEQ multiplex PCR; in TCRdb, only in-frame clones are kept and a portion is missing. Among about 280,000 clones listed, approximately 88% were seen once. Sequenced sample: PBMCs. The receptor source for this set is a woman under 30 in good health and CMV-seronegative.

This clone was picked up one time. The identical CDR3 is also encoded by other nucleotide sequences in the sample. V gene TRBV7-3 combines with J gene TRBJ2-3; TRBD2 might be the D (6 bases). Looked up from germline, CDR1 is SGHTA and CDR2 is FQGTGA. Trimming left V 1 base short and J 2 bases short, with 7 bases between. The CDR3 loop spans 14 amino acids. The CDR3 DNA follows: TGTGCCAGCAGCTTAAGGGGGGACACAGATACGCAGTATTTT. This gives the protein CASSLRGDTDTQYF.

CDR3 nucleotides: TGTGCCAGCAGTTACTTGACAGGGGAAAAACTGTTTTTT. It is translated as CASSYLTGEKLFF. V usage is TRBV6-5 and J usage is TRBJ1-4; 7 bases map to TRBD1. Germline V gene lookup returns CDR1 MNHEY and CDR2 SVGAGI. CDR3 length: 13 amino acids. J gave up 8 bases and V 1 base, and 1 base lay outside the gene matches.

The chain employs TRBV4-3 and TRBJ2-7; possibly TRBD1 for D (5 bases). Germline V lookup: CDR1 LGHNA, CDR2 YSLEER. Deletions cut 1 base from V and 2 bases from J, with 12 bases between. This CDR3 spans 15 amino acids. CDR3 coding DNA: TGCGCCAGCAGCCAAGCGTCGGCAGGGACCTACGAGCAGTACTTC. This gives the protein CASSQASAGTYEQYF.

This chain connects TRBV7-8 to TRBJ1-1; D remains unclear. The CDR3 consists of 14 residues. From germline, CDR1 is SGHVS and CDR2 FQNEAQ. Trimming stripped 1 base from V and 1 base from J, with 7 bases between. Here the CDR3 reads CASSLDPGNTEAFF. The CDR3 DNA sequence: TGTGCCAGCAGCTTAGATCCGGGGAACACTGAAGCTTTCTTT. Using reference TRBV7-8 and TRBJ1-1 for the parts outside the CDR3, the full variable domain is GAGVSQSPRYKVAKRGQDVALRCDPISGHVSLFWYQQALGQGPEFLTYFQNEAQLDKSGLPSDRFFAERPEGSVSTLKIQRTQQEDSAVYLCASSLDPGNTEAFFGQGTRLTVV.

The chain uses TRBV5-6 and TRBJ2-1; possible D gene TRBD2, 6 bases. Trimming took 0 bases from V and 5 from J, leaving 18 bases between them. Germline CDR1 reads SGHDT; CDR2 reads YYEEEE. This CDR3 has 17 residues. CDR3 loop: CASSLGFAASEDNEQFF. CDR3 sequence (DNA): TGTGCCAGCAGCTTGGGGTTTGCGGCTAGCGAGGACAATGAGCAGTTCTTC.

The chain couples TRBV5-1 to TRBJ2-7; 9 bases are shared with TRBD2. The CDR3 is 16 amino acids. Germline-derived CDR1 and CDR2 are SGHRS and YFSETQ. Losses at the gene ends were 4 bases for V and 2 bases for J; bases not matched to a gene: 10. CDR3: CASSGEASGTTYEQYF. The CDR3 nucleotides read TGCGCCAGCAGCGGCGAGGCTAGCGGGACGACCTACGAGCAGTACTTC.

This clone came up once. The CDR3 is CASMTRQVGYTF. The CDR3 DNA reads TGTGCCAGCATGACCCGACAGGTTGGCTACACCTTC. The chain has TRBV2 and TRBJ1-2, with a tentative D call TRBD1 (6 bases). This CDR3 is built from 12 residues. V shed 7 bases and J shed 7 bases, with 13 bases lying between them. CDR1 SNHLY and CDR2 FYNNEI come from the germline V gene. The variable domain in full, with the rest retrieved from reference TRBV2 and TRBJ1-2, is EPEVTQTPSHQVTQMGQEVILRCVPISNHLYFYWYRQILGQKVEFLVSFYNNEISEKSEIFDDQFSVERPDGSNFTLKIRSTKLEDSAMYFCASMTRQVGYTFGSGTRLTVV.

V gene TRBV6-5 combines with J gene TRBJ2-3; 7 bases are shared with TRBD1. The CDR3 runs 12 residues. The V segment lost 6 bases and the J segment 8 bases; nucleotides outside the gene matches: 5. Germline V gives CDR1 MNHEY, CDR2 SVGAGI. This CDR3 reads CASRKDRATQYF. CDR3 in DNA: TGTGCCAGCAGAAAAGACAGGGCTACGCAGTATTTT.

The V and J genes are TRBV10-2 and TRBJ2-7, with a tentative D call TRBD1 (5 bases). Trimming pared 5 bases from V and 7 bases from J, leaving 21 bases between. The CDR3 is 15 residues long. The V gene's germline CDR1 is WSHSY and CDR2 SAAADI. The CDR3 loop reads CASSPSMQRPGEQYF. The CDR3 DNA is TGCGCCAGCAGTCCCAGTATGCAGAGACCAGGGGAGCAGTACTTC.

This chain links TRBV30 with TRBJ1-1, with D maybe TRBD1 (6 bases). CDR3 length: 13 residues. The germline CDR1 and CDR2 sequences are GTSNPN and SVGIG (reference sequence). Trimming removed 4 bases from V and 1 base from J, with 10 bases in between. The CDR3 loop is CAWILTGNTEAFF. DNA of the CDR3: TGTGCCTGGATCCTGACAGGGAACACTGAAGCTTTCTTT.